The source of this TCR beta chain is a study of CXCR3-negative and CXCR3-positive naive CD8 T cells. The CDR3 has 11 residues. Germline V gives CDR1 MDHEN, CDR2 SYDVKM. Preparation of TRB cDNA libraries relied on 5' RACE carrying UMI labels. No DNA is given; TCRdb re-called the 5' RACE reads and lists each CDR3 protein once. This sample's clone table lists approximately 66,000 distinct CDR3 sequences. The sample consisted of naive CXCR3- CD8+ T cells from blood. Sample subset: CD45RO-CCR7+CD27+CD95- naive CD8+ T cells lacking CXCR3 (TNR3-). The receptor's source is a human donor in good health. Some clones in this sample may be carry-over from other donors' samples. The chain recombines TRBV28 with TRBJ1-2; TCRdb names TRBD1, which stays unverified in the absence of DNA. The CDR3 spells CASSPGSGYTF.